Included here is one TCR beta chain sequence, with context. The entry originates in a study of blood T cell repertoires in COVID-19. Across the study: There were acute and convalescent COVID-19 samples, and they came from the United States, Italy and Spain.

Source study methods: It was from reference gene primer amplification that nucleated cell counts were estimated. TCRdb's copy holds only in-frame clones and misses some; the assay was immunoSEQ multiplex PCR. V and J calls and clone size are those listed in that table; D and trimming were worked out from the DNA. The data contain about 82,000 clones, roughly 80% of them singletons. Sequencing was carried out using peripheral blood. This clonotype originated in a woman in her forties with active or convalescent COVID-19.

The CDR3 sequence is CASSSGLQKSSYNEQFF. The DNA for the CDR3 is TGTGCCAGCAGCTCGGGACTTCAAAAGAGCTCCTACAATGAGCAGTTCTTC. V usage is TRBV13 and J usage is TRBJ2-1; perhaps TRBD2 as D (6 bases). This CDR3 spans 17 amino acids. Germline CDR1 reads PRHDT; CDR2 reads FYEKMQ (reference sequence). Trimming pared 4 bases from V and 0 bases from J, leaving 16 bases between.